This T cell receptor beta chain was identified during a study of CXCR3-negative and CXCR3-positive naive CD8 T cells. As for the study in general: Cumulative TRB read yield was roughly 140 million, averaging about 1.5 +/- 0.3 million per library.

CDR1 and CDR2 from the germline V gene are SGHRS and YFSETQ. CDR3 length: 15 amino acids. Researchers prepared the TRB cDNA libraries using 5' RACE with UMI labels. No DNA is given; TCRdb re-called the 5' RACE reads and lists each CDR3 protein once. The sample holds more than 80,000 distinct CDR3 sequences. Study outcomes and limitations: More hydrophobic TRB CDR3s were found in CXCR3-positive naive cells than in CXCR3-negative naive cells.

CD45RO-CCR7+CD27+CD95- was the phenotype of naive CD8+ T cells. With respect to this clonotype: The antigen is not known.

Sample: naive CXCR3+ CD8+ T cells from blood. Subset here: CD45RO-CCR7+CD27+CD95- naive CD8+ T cells expressing CXCR3 (TNR3+). This clonotype originated in a human donor in good health. Some clones in this sample may be carry-over from other donors' samples. The genes are TRBV5-1 and TRBJ1-1; the TCRdb D gene call, TRBD1, has no DNA to confirm it. The CDR3 loop is CASSLQGTLNTEAFF.